This T cell receptor beta chain was found in a study of blood T cells in healthy people across ages. Overall study results and limits: Long-lived donors carried more naive CD4+ cells and greater diversity than aged donors.

Comment on this clonotype: The antigen is not known.

Germline V gene sequence: CDR1 SGHRS, CDR2 YFSETQ. CDR3 length: 16 residues. The J segment lost 10 bases and the V segment lost 4 bases, leaving 13 bases of the junction unmatched. Using a J-beta primer mix together with a sample-barcoded 5' primer, a second PCR was run for roughly 6 to 12 cycles. Every single cDNA molecule received a tag from a template-switch adaptor with 12 random nucleotides. One entry per CDR3 protein, called by TCRdb with MiXCR from the 5' RACE reads. The sample includes 1.5 million to 2 million distinct CDR3 sequences, roughly 50% of them seen just once. Extractions gave at least 5.5 micrograms of total RNA per sample.

Sequenced sample: blood. This clonotype originated in a woman between 35 and 50 years old in good health. This sequence joins TRBV5-1 and TRBJ2-1, with 11 bases that match TRBD1. The DNA of the CDR3 is TGCGCCAGCAGCACGGCCGGGACAGGGGGATCGGAAGAGCAGTTCTTC. This translates into CASSTAGTGGSEEQFF. Drawing the rest from reference TRBV5-1 and TRBJ2-1, the complete variable domain is KAGVTQTPRYLIKTRGQQVTLSCSPISGHRSVSWYQQTPGQGLQFLFEYFSETQRNKGNFPGRFSGRQFSNSRSEMNVSTLELGDSALYLCASSTAGTGGSEEQFFGPGTRLTVL.